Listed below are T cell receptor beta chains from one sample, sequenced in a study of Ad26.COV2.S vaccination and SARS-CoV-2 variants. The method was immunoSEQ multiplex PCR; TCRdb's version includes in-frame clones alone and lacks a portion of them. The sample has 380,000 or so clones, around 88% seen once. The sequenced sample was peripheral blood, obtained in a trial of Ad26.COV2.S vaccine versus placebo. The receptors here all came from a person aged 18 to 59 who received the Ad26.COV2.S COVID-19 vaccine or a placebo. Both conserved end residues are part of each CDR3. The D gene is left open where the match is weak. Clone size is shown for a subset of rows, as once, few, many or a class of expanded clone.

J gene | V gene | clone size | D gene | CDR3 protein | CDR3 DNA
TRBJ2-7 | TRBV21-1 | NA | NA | CASSKGSGTGSHEQYF | TGTGCCAGCAGCAAAGGGTCAGGGACAGGGTCCCACGAGCAGTACTTC
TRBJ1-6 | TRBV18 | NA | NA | CASSPGKGSANSPLHF | TGTGCCAGCTCACCAGGGAAGGGATCGGCAAATTCACCCCTCCACTTT
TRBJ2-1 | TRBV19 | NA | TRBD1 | CASSIWGQGGEQFF | TGTGCCAGTAGTATTTGGGGACAGGGTGGTGAGCAGTTCTTC
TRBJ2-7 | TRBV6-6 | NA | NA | CASSVGQSYEQYF | TGTGCCAGCAGTGTGGGACAAAGCTACGAGCAGTACTTC
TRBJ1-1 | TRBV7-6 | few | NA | CASSPLVRGNTEAFF | TGTGCCAGCAGCCCCCTGGTGCGGGGTAACACTGAAGCTTTCTTT
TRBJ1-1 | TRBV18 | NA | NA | CASSPGQGLWNTEAFF | TGTGCCAGCTCACCCGGGCAGGGGCTTTGGAACACTGAAGCTTTCTTT
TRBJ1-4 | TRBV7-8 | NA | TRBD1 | CASSAGQGMKLFF | TGTGCCAGCAGCGCCGGACAGGGGATGAAACTGTTTTTT
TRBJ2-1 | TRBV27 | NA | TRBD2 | CASTPGLAGVREQFF | TGTGCCAGCACACCGGGACTAGCGGGAGTTAGGGAGCAGTTCTTC
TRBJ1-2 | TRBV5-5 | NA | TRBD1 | CASSPGQFSSKANYGYTF | TGTGCCAGCAGCCCGGGACAGTTTAGCTCCAAAGCTAACTATGGCTACACCTTC
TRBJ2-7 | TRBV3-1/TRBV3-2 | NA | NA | CASSQDGEDEQYF | TGTGCCAGCAGCCAAGATGGTGAGGACGAGCAGTACTTC
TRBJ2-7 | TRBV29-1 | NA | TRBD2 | CSVVTSESYEQYF | TGCAGCGTTGTGACTAGCGAATCCTACGAGCAGTACTTC
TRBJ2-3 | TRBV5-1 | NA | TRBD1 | CASRITGGADTQYF | TGCGCCAGCAGAATCACAGGGGGCGCAGATACGCAGTATTTT
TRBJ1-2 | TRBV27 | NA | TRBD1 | CATGTVFNYGYTF | TGTGCCACCGGGACAGTATTTAACTATGGCTACACCTTC
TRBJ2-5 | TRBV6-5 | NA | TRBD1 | CASTTGVQETQYF | TGTGCCAGCACTACAGGGGTTCAAGAGACCCAGTACTTC
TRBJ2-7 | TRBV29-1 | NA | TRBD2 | CSVAPAGGVAYEQYF | TGCAGCGTTGCCCCCGCGGGAGGGGTGGCCTACGAGCAGTACTTC
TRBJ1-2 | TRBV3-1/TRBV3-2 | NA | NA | CASIGGGLNVGYTF | TGTGCCAGCATAGGGGGTGGCCTTAATGTGGGCTACACCTTC
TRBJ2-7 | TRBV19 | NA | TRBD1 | CASRSRDRVSYEQYF | TGTGCCAGTAGGAGCCGGGACAGGGTATCCTACGAGCAGTACTTC
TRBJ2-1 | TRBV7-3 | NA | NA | CASSLEWAVSYNEQFF | TGTGCCAGCAGCTTAGAGTGGGCAGTATCCTACAATGAGCAGTTCTTC
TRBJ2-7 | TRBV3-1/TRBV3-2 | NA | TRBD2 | CASSQDQGTSYEQYF | TGTGCCAGCAGCCAAGACCAAGGGACTAGCTACGAGCAGTACTTC
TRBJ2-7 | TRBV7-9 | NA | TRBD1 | CASSSGTGVAYEQYF | TGTGCCAGCAGCTCCGGGACAGGGGTCGCCTACGAGCAGTACTTC
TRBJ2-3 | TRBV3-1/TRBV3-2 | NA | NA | CASSLGTFIDTDTQYF | TGTGCCAGCAGCCTAGGGACGTTTATAGACACAGATACGCAGTATTTT
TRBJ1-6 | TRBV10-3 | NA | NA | CAATGTFNSPLHF | TGTGCCGCAACCGGGACGTTCAATTCACCCCTCCACTTT